The 11 T cell receptor beta chains presented below share a single source sample, sequenced in a study of blood T cell dynamics during melanoma immunotherapy (dated by TCRdb to about 2020). Libraries were constructed by the immunoSEQ multiplex PCR assay. TCRdb carries this immuneACCESS record with in-frame sequences only. Its versions omit some clonotypes, under half of them owing to an unresolved V gene in the studies checked, with the rest unexplained. Across this sample there are approximately 23,000 clones, with around 92% seen only once. The ten largest clones add up to over 1% of the sample. According to the study, the label for this sample's time point signals: pre-treatment baseline. The specimen was blood, collected from a patient treated with checkpoint blockade. These receptors were taken from a human donor with melanoma.

Turning to this clone: Sequence at one end of the junction differs from germline and may be a read error. The J gene is TRBJ2-5, the V gene TRBV15; D is undetermined. The CDR3 runs 12 residues. CDR1 and CDR2 (germline): LNHNV, YYDKDF (reference sequence). CDR3 nucleotides: TGTGCCACCAGCAGAGCTCAAGGGACCCAGTACTTC. Protein sequence: CATSRAQGTQYF.

V is TRBV2 and J is TRBJ1-1; 8 positions agree with TRBD1. CDR3 length equals 14 residues. The trim removed 4 bases at V and 7 bases at J, leaving 8 bases unmatched. Germline V gene lookup returns CDR1 SNHLY and CDR2 FYNNEI. CDR3 residues: CASSVLQGADEAFF. DNA for the CDR3: TGTGCCAGCAGTGTCCTCCAGGGGGCTGATGAAGCTTTCTTT.

CDR3 in amino acids: CASSLLGIDTEAFF. DNA for the CDR3: TGTGCCAGCAGTTTATTAGGTATCGACACTGAAGCTTTCTTT. The chain couples TRBV27 to TRBJ1-1, with no clear D. This CDR3 has 14 amino acids. Trimming took off 1 base at V and 3 bases at J, with 9 bases between the two ends. Germline CDR1 and CDR2: MNHEY and SMNVEV (reference sequence).

The genes are TRBV7-3 and TRBJ1-1; D ambiguous. Trimming took off 5 bases at V and 1 base at J, with 8 bases between the two ends. In germline, CDR1 is SGHTA, CDR2 FQGTGA. CDR3 length: 13 residues. CDR3 nucleotides: TGTGCCAGCAGCACTAATAGGAACACTGAAGCTTTCTTT. It translates to CASSTNRNTEAFF.

The chain uses TRBV5-6 and TRBJ1-3, with 8 nucleotides matching TRBD1. With V trimmed by 3 bases and J by 8 bases, 7 bases remained unmatched. Germline V gene data show CDR1 as SGHDT and CDR2 as YYEEEE. The CDR3 is 14 amino acids. CDR3 sequence: CASSWGGQGDTIYF. Here the CDR3 DNA reads TGTGCCAGCAGCTGGGGCGGACAGGGAGACACCATATATTTT. The full variable domain, its missing parts supplied by reference TRBV5-6 and TRBJ1-3, is DAGVTQSPTHLIKTRGQQVTLRCSPKSGHDTVSWYQQALGQGPQFIFQYYEEEERQRGNFPDRFSGHQFPNYSSELNVNALLLGDSALYLCASSWGGQGDTIYFGEGSWLTVV.

J is TRBJ1-2 and V is TRBV6-6; no reliable D call. The germline CDR1 and CDR2 sequences are MNHNY and SVGAGI (reference sequence). This CDR3 is 13 amino acids long. The ends were cut back, 7 bases at V and 8 bases at J, with 17 bases in the middle. The CDR3 is CASTNRRVQGYTF. The CDR3 nucleotides are TGTGCCAGCACCAACAGACGGGTACAAGGCTACACCTTC.

This clone was detected once. The chain has TRBV19 and TRBJ1-1; D possibly corresponds to TRBD1 (6 bases). The CDR3 covers 13 residues. Germline CDR1 and CDR2: LNHDA and SQIVND (reference sequence). V was trimmed by 2 bases and J by 9 bases, leaving 13 bases between them. The CDR3 loop reads CASSIIGGEKAFF. The CDR3 nucleotides read TGTGCCAGTAGTATAATAGGGGGGGAGAAAGCTTTCTTT. The full variable domain, with the rest looked up from reference TRBV19 and TRBJ1-1, is DGGITQSPKYLFRKEGQNVTLSCEQNLNHDAMYWYRQDPGQGLRLIYYSQIVNDFQKGDIAEGYSVSREKKESFPLTVTSAQKNPTAFYLCASSIIGGEKAFFGQGTRLTVV.

The chain combines TRBV2 with TRBJ2-1, with D possibly being TRBD2 (6 bases). V was pared by 8 bases and J by 7 bases, with 15 bases between. CDR1 SNHLY and CDR2 FYNNEI come from the germline V gene. The CDR3 extends over 13 amino acids. In DNA form, the CDR3 reads TGTGCCAGCTGCGGGGATTCTAGGAATGAGCAGTTCTTC. Translating it yields CASCGDSRNEQFF.

In nucleotides, the CDR3 is TGTGCCAGCAGCCATCCTTGGGACAGCCAGAACACTGAAGCTTTCTTT. This sequence encodes CASSHPWDSQNTEAFF. The rearrangement joins TRBV11-2 to TRBJ1-1; 7 bases fit TRBD1. The CDR3 consists of 16 residues. The germline V gene has CDR1 SGHAT and CDR2 FQNNGV. With 5 bases clipped from V and 1 base from J, the junction kept 10 bases outside the gene matches.

The chain uses TRBV19 and TRBJ2-2; 8 nucleotides line up with TRBD1. Germline values: CDR1 LNHDA, CDR2 SQIVND (reference sequence). The CDR3 contains 15 residues. Germline trimming cut 7 bases from V and 8 bases from J; bases unmatched to any gene: 12. In nucleotides, the CDR3 is TGTGCCAGTACCGATCGACAGGGGCGAAAAGGGGAGCTGTTTTTT. It yields the protein CASTDRQGRKGELFF.

V is TRBV19 and J is TRBJ1-2; D is undetermined. The germline V gene has CDR1 LNHDA and CDR2 SQIVND (reference sequence). CDR3 length: 13 amino acids. With 3 bases removed from V and 6 bases from J, the gap between germline ends came to 11 bases. This CDR3 reads CASSMDFSNGYTF. The CDR3 nucleotides read TGTGCCAGTAGTATGGATTTTTCGAATGGCTACACCTTC.